The 18 T cell receptor beta chains presented below share a single source sample, sequenced in a study of OX40 agonist ivuxolimab in advanced cancers. Using immunoSEQ multiplex PCR, the repertoire was profiled, and TCRdb retains in-frame clones only, with some absent. The sample records more than 35,000 clones, around 80% being singletons. The sequenced sample was CD4+ or CD8+ T cells sorted from blood, obtained in a trial of the OX40 agonist ivuxolimab. Receptors were obtained from an adult with an advanced solid tumor such as melanoma, head and neck, liver or kidney cancer.

This sequence joins TRBV9 and TRBJ2-2; D is uncertain. The CDR3 length is 13 residues. Trimming left V 0 bases short and J 4 bases short, with 4 bases between. Germline V gene data show CDR1 as SGDLS and CDR2 as YYNGEE. The CDR3 loop reads CASSVDGTGELFF. The CDR3 nucleotides are TGTGCCAGCAGCGTAGACGGCACCGGGGAGCTGTTTTTT.

The chain is built from TRBV21-1 and TRBJ1-1; the D call TRBD1 from the table was never checked on the DNA. TRBV21-1 is a known pseudogene. This CDR3 has 21 residues. CDR3: CASSNPNLARGRRTRNTEAFF. As DNA, the CDR3 is TGTGCCAGCAGCAATCCCAACCTAGCCAGGGGGCGAAGGACCCGGAACACTGAAGCTTTCTTT.

The chain has TRBV7-9 and TRBJ1-2, with D uncertain. Trimming took 4 bases from V and 6 from J, leaving 12 bases between them. Germline V gene lookup returns CDR1 SEHNR and CDR2 FQNEAQ (reference sequence). This CDR3 spans 13 amino acids. The CDR3 loop is CASSSTRFNGYTF. CDR3 sequence (DNA): TGTGCCAGCAGCTCTACAAGGTTCAATGGCTACACCTTC.

V usage is TRBV29-1 and J usage is TRBJ1-1; D might be TRBD1 (6 bases). This CDR3 has 13 amino acids. With 6 bases removed from V and 1 base from J, the gap between germline ends came to 12 bases. CDR1 SQVTM and CDR2 ANQGSEA come from the germline V gene. CDR3 bases: TGCAGCGTAGACGCAGGGGCGAACACTGAAGCTTTCTTT. It yields the protein CSVDAGANTEAFF.

By share, this clone ranks as medium-sized. This sequence joins TRBV14 and TRBJ1-1; D is undetermined. This CDR3 spans 13 amino acids. The germline V gene has CDR1 SGHDN and CDR2 FVKESK. V lost 6 bases to trimming and J lost 3 bases, with 11 bases between them. The CDR3 nucleotides read TGTGCCAGCAGTCGAACGGTTTACACTGAAGCTTTCTTT. This gives the protein CASSRTVYTEAFF.

The gene calls are TRBV5-4 and TRBJ1-4; D not certain. CDR3 size: 14 residues. The V gene's germline CDR1 is SGHNT and CDR2 YYREEE (reference sequence). V was shortened by 0 bases and J by 4 bases, with 7 bases between the two germline ends. The CDR3 loop is CASSLGRLNEKLFF. The CDR3 bases are TGTGCCAGCAGCTTGGGACGGCTTAATGAAAAACTGTTTTTT. Based on the CDR3 plus reference TRBV5-4 and TRBJ1-4, the full variable domain is ETGVTQSPTHLIKTRGQQVTLRCSSQSGHNTVSWYQQALGQGPQFIFQYYREEENGRGNFPPRFSGLQFPNYSSELNVNALELDDSALYLCASSLGRLNEKLFFGSGTQLSVL.

The chain links TRBV19 to TRBJ1-1, with 7 nucleotides matching TRBD1. The CDR3 runs 15 residues. V dropped 4 bases and J dropped 4; count of bases not matched to a gene: 9. Per germline, CDR1 LNHDA and CDR2 SQIVND (reference sequence). In nucleotides, the CDR3 is TGTGCCAGTAGTAGGGGGGACAGTACGGGCACTGAAGCTTTCTTT. Protein product: CASSRGDSTGTEAFF.

This chain links TRBV12-5 with TRBJ1-1; the D gene is possibly TRBD1 (6 bases). The V end lost 2 bases, the J end lost 4 bases, and 8 bases lay between the germline ends. This CDR3 contains 13 residues. The V gene's germline CDR1 is LGHNT and CDR2 FRNRAP. The CDR3 here is CASGLRGGTEAFF. CDR3 DNA: TGTGCTAGTGGTTTGAGGGGGGGCACTGAAGCTTTCTTT.

The V gene is TRBV6-6, the J gene TRBJ2-3, with no clear D. Per the germline V gene, CDR1 is MNHNY and CDR2 is SVGAGI (reference sequence). This CDR3 is built from 15 residues. The germline V and J ends were trimmed by 0 bases and 0 bases, with 7 bases remaining between them. The CDR3 sequence is CASSYSPTSTDTQYF. CDR3 nucleotide sequence: TGTGCCAGCAGTTACTCGCCTACTAGCACAGATACGCAGTATTTT.

The chain carries TRBV29-1 and TRBJ2-7; TRBD2 might be the D (7 bases). This CDR3 has 11 amino acids. Trimming pared 5 bases from V and 6 bases from J, leaving 11 bases between. The V gene's germline CDR1 is SQVTM and CDR2 ANQGSEA. The CDR3 DNA is TGCAGCGTTCGCGGGGGCGGCGAGCAGTACTTC. It yields the protein CSVRGGGEQYF.

This clone has just a few counts. The chain couples TRBV29-1 to TRBJ2-3; D may be TRBD1 or TRBD2 (5 bases each). Germline CDR1 and CDR2: SQVTM and ANQGSEA. The length of the CDR3 is 14 residues. V lost 1 base and J lost 4, with 12 bases in between. For the CDR3, the DNA is TGCAGCGTTGAAGGGGGGAAGGACGCAGATACGCAGTATTTT. Translated, it gives CSVEGGKDADTQYF.

V usage is TRBV5-1 and J usage is TRBJ1-2; weak D call: TRBD1 (6 bases). Germline values: CDR1 SGHRS, CDR2 YFSETQ. The CDR3 covers 14 residues. V lost 0 bases and J 4 bases, leaving 10 bases between the germline ends. The CDR3 spells CASSLDRAGYGYTF. As DNA, the CDR3 is TGCGCCAGCAGCTTGGACAGGGCGGGCTATGGCTACACCTTC. The full variable domain, rest sourced from reference TRBV5-1 and TRBJ1-2, is KAGVTQTPRYLIKTRGQQVTLSCSPISGHRSVSWYQQTPGQGLQFLFEYFSETQRNKGNFPGRFSGRQFSNSRSEMNVSTLELGDSALYLCASSLDRAGYGYTFGSGTRLTVV.

Points on this clone: A read error may account for a junction end that differs from germline. The chain couples TRBV18 to TRBJ2-7, with 7 bases lining up with TRBD1. This CDR3 contains 11 residues. CDR1 and CDR2 (germline): KGHSH, LQKENI. The chain's CDR3 is CASSPDRDLPF. For the CDR3, the DNA is TGTGCCAGCTCACCAGACAGGGATCTTCCCTTC. The full variable domain, completed using reference TRBV18 and TRBJ2-7, is NAGVMQNPRHLVRRRGQEARLRCSPMKGHSHVYWYRQLPEEGLKFMVYLQKENIIDESGMPKERFSAEFPKEGPSILRIQQVVRGDSAAYFCASSPDRDLPFGPGTRLTVT.

CDR3 in DNA: TGTGCCAGTAGTATAGATCGTCGGTCTCCAGGACTAGCGGGAGATCTAGATACGCAGTATTTT. It codes for CASSIDRRSPGLAGDLDTQYF. The chain links TRBV19 to TRBJ2-3; 13 nucleotides agree with TRBD2. J was trimmed by 5 bases and V by 0 bases; bases with no gene match: 17. Germline loops: CDR1 LNHDA, CDR2 SQIVND (reference sequence). CDR3 length: 21 amino acids.

This clone was detected only a few times. V usage is TRBV29-1 and J usage is TRBJ2-5; weak D call: TRBD1 (6 bases). This CDR3 spans 12 amino acids. Between the trimmed V and J ends, which lost 3 bases and 5 bases, there was a span of 10 bases. Per the germline V gene, CDR1 is SQVTM and CDR2 is ANQGSEA. CDR3 sequence: CSVDRGVETQYF. The CDR3 nucleotides read TGCAGCGTTGACAGGGGAGTGGAGACCCAGTACTTC.

The V call is TRBV27, the J call TRBJ2-7; 7 bases agree with TRBD1. The CDR3 consists of 14 residues. Trimming cost V 3 bases and J 2 bases; bases outside gene matches: 4. CDR1 MNHEY and CDR2 SMNVEV come from the germline V gene (reference sequence). The CDR3 bases are TGTGCCAGCAGTTTGACAGGGAAACCCTACGAGCAGTACTTC. As protein: CASSLTGKPYEQYF.

Notes on this clone: It is unclear where the CDR3 begins or ends on the DNA, so no DNA is shown, and the CDR3 is as TCRdb lists it. The genes are TRBV29-1 and TRBJ2-1; the table gives TRBD2 as D, unverified against the DNA. The CDR3 spans 15 residues, counting both ends. Germline V lookup: CDR1 SQVTM, CDR2 ANQGSEA. The CDR3 sequence is CSVGGGAYSYNEQLF.

The table lists this clone with a few counts. V and J are TRBV25-1 and TRBJ1-3, with D uncertain. Germline lookup yields CDR1 MGHDK and CDR2 SYGVNS. V was trimmed by 5 bases and J by 9 bases, leaving 11 bases between them. There are 12 residues in the CDR3. CDR3 nucleotide sequence: TGTGCCAGCAGTCCTAGTTGGCGCACCATATATTTT. This encodes CASSPSWRTIYF.